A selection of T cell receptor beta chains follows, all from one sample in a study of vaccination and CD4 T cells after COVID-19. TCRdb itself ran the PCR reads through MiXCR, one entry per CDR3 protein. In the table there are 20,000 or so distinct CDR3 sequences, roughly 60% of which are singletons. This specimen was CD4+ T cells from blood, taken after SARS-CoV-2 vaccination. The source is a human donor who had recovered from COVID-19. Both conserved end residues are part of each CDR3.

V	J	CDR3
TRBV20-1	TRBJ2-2	CSGVGRASTGELFF
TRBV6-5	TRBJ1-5	CASSNSFDGNQPQHF
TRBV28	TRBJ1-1	CASSFSNTEAFF
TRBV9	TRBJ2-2	CASSALKDSNTGELFF
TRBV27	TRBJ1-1	CASSPWNGNTEAFF
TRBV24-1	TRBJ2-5	CATSDSRLAGETQYF
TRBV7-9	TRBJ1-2	CASSLSGTDNYGYTF
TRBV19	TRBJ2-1	CASSMEREGNEQFF
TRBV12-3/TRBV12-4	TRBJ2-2	CASTDSGGTGELFF
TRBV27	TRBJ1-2	CASSSHAQGYYGYTF
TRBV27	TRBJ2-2	CASTRGRTSGAGHTGELFF
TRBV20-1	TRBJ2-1	CSVQVLGQANEQFF
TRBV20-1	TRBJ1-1	CSAYKQPLNTEAFF
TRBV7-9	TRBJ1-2	CASSSTVNGYTF
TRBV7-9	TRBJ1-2	CASSLGIGQGDANYGYTF
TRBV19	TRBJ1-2	CASKTGNYGYTF
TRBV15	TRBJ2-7	CATSRDRALRHEQYF
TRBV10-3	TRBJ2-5	CAISEHRSGMGQETQYF
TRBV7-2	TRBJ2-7	CASSLVGQGNEQYF
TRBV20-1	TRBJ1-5	CSASRQVSSNQPQHF
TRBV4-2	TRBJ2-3	CASSLRGGSGRRDTQYF
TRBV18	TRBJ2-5	CASSPLKTSQAETQYF
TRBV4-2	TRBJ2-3	CASSQDLAYTQYF
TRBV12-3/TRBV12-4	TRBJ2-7	CASSATYEQYF
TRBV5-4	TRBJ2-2	CASSLGGNGELFF
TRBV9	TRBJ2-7	CASSVAGTSGYEQYF
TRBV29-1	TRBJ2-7	CSAARSGTGDYEQYF
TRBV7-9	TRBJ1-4	CASSPGTVGNEKLFF
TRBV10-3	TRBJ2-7	CAISESGSSYEQYF
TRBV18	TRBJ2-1	CATPPRPSRVDEQFF
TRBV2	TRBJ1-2	CAIQGGLGDYGYTF
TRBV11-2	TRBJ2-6	CASSLVIGQGSGANVLTF
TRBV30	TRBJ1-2	CAWSVPGSRGYGYTF
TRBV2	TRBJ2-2	CASKSSGGSGAGELFF
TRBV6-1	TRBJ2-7	CASSEEGTSPYEQYF
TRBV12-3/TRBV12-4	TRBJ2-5	CASSPAGEVGETQYF
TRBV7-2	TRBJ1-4	CASSLRATNEKLFF
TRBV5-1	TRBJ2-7	CASSFDGSPEQYF
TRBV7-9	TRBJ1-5	CASSRGPGHNQPQHF
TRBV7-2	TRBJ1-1	CASSPTGGRTEAFF
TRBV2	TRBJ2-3	CASRASRGSTDTQYF
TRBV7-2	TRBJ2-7	CASSHSYSGMGVSYEQYF
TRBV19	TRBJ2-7	CATQFRTGGIYEQYF
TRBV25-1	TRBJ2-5	CASSEYGGIWTQYF
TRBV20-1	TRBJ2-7	CSARDLGGGTYEQYF
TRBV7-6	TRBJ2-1	CASSLGQIYNEQFF
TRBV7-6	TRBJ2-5	CASSLGLAGGGQETQYF
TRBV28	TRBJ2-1	CASNLADEYNEQFF
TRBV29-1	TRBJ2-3	CSVVRLAEPEGTQYF
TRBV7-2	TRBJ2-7	CASSIEGQGRYEQYF
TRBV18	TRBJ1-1	CASSPRDRDDTEAFF
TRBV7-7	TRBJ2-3	CASSDGLAGSTDTQYF